This T cell receptor beta chain is drawn from a study of cytomegalovirus exposure and HLA in healthy donors. Whole-study results and caveats: In a later analysis, HLA-associated TCR beta chains were more clonally expanded than equally common others.

The CDR3 runs to 15 residues. With 6 bases removed from V and 2 bases from J, the gap between germline ends came to 14 bases. CDR1 MDHEN and CDR2 SYDVKM come from the germline V gene. Notes on this clone: Its target is unknown.

This PCR relied on a set of 60 Vbeta primers and 13 Jbeta primers. This table comes from immunoSEQ multiplex PCR, and its TCRdb copy is limited to in-frame clones, with some not included. The sample holds about 94,000 clones, approximately 80% seen once. Sample: PBMCs. The gene calls are TRBV28 and TRBJ1-5; a possible D gene is TRBD1 (5 bases). The sequence derives from a human donor in good health. The CDR3 region is CASSSGGGGNQPQHF. The CDR3 DNA follows: TGTGCCAGCAGCTCCGGCGGGGGTGGCAATCAGCCCCAGCATTTT.